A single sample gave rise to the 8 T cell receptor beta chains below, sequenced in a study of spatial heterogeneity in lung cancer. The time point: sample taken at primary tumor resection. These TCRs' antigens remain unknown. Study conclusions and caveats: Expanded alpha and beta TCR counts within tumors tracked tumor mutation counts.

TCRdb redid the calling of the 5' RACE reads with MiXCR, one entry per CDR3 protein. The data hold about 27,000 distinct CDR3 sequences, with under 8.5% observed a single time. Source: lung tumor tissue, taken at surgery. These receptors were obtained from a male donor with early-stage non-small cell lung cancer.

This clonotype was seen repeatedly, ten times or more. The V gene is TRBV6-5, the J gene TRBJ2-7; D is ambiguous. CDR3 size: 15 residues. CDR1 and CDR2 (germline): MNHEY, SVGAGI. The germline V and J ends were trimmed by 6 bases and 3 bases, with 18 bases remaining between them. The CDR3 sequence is CASRFAGRPSYEQYF. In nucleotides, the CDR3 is TGTGCCAGCAGATTTGCTGGACGGCCCAGCTACGAGCAGTACTTC.

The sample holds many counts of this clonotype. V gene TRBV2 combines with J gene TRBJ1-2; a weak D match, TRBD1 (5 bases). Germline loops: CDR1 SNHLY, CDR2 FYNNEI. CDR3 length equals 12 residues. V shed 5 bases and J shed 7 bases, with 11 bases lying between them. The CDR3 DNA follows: TGTGCCAGCAGTAGGTGGGGCAGTGGCTACACCTTC. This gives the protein CASSRWGSGYTF.

As DNA, the CDR3 is TGTGCCAGCAGGAAGGCGACGACTAATGGTTCACCCCTCCACTTT. This translates into CASRKATTNGSPLHF. The chain links TRBV6-1 to TRBJ1-6; D ambiguous. The germline V and J ends were trimmed by 6 bases and 9 bases, with 18 bases remaining between them. The CDR3 is 15 residues long. CDR1 and CDR2 (germline): MNHNS, SASEGT.

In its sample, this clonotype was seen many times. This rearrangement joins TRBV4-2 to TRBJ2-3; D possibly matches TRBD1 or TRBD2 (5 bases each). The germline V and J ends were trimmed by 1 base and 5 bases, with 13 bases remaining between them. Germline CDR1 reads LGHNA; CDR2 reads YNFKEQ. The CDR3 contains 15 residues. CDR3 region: CASSQVFGARDTQYF. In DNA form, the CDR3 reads TGTGCCAGCAGCCAAGTATTCGGGGCCAGAGATACGCAGTATTTT.

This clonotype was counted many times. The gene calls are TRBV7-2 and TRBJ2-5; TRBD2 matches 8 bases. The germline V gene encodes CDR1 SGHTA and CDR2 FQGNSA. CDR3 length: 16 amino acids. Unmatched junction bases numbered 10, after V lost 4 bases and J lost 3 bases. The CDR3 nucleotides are TGTGCCAGCAGCTCCGGACTAGCTCGATCGAAAGAGACCCAGTACTTC. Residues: CASSSGLARSKETQYF.

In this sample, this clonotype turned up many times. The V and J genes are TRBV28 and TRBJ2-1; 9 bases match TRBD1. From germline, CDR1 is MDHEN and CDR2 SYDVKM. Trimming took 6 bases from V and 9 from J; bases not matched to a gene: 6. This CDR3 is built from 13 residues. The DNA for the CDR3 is TGTGCCAGCAGACTAACAGGGGGCGGTGAGCAGTTCTTC. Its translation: CASRLTGGGEQFF.

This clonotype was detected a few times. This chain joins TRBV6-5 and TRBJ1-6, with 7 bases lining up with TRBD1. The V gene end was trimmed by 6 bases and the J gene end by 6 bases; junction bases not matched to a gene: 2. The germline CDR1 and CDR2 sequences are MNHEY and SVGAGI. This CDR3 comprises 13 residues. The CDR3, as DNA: TGTGCCAGCAGGACAGGGTTTAATTCACCCCTCCACTTT. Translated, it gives CASRTGFNSPLHF.

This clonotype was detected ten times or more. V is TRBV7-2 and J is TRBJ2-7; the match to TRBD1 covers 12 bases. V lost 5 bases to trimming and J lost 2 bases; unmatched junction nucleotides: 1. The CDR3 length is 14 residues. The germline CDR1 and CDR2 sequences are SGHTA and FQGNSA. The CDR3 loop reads CASSRDRGPYEQYF. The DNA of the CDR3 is TGTGCCAGCAGCCGGGACAGGGGGCCCTACGAGCAGTACTTC.